The clone carrying this TCR beta chain was detected a few times. Antigen: not known. Preparation of the TCRbeta library involved a method that used unique molecular identifiers. TCRdb reprocessed the PCR reads with MiXCR, giving one entry per CDR3 protein. The sample lists 90,000 to 100,000 distinct CDR3 sequences, 20% to 30% occurring once. The data were taken from a study of T-cell reconstitution after alpha-beta-depleted transplantation in children. Study conclusions and caveats: Several hundred graft clones that had expanded were reportedly the source of alpha-beta T cells about two months after transplant. T-cell counts and diversity were attributed mostly to newly produced T cells one year after transplant. Some patients showed high day-60 TCRbeta diversity, which derived from surviving recipient T cells and thymic progenitors.

Trimming took 1 base from V and 8 from J, leaving 11 bases between them. The CDR3 is 14 residues long. Germline loops: CDR1 SEHNR, CDR2 FQNEAQ (reference sequence). Here the sequenced sample was PBMCs, taken before TCRalphabeta/CD19-depleted stem cell transplant. This chain connects TRBV7-9 to TRBJ2-2; D uncertain. This receptor was taken from a boy between 2 and 10 years old with acute lymphoblastic leukemia, due to receive a stem cell transplant. Written as DNA, the CDR3 is TGTGCCAGCAGCTTAGTTTCGAGATCAGGGGAGCTGTTTTTT. Protein: CASSLVSRSGELFF.